This T cell receptor (beta chain) was retrieved from a study of cytomegalovirus exposure and HLA in healthy donors. The PCR used 60 Vbeta and 13 Jbeta primers. Only in-frame clones appear in the TCRdb table, and some are missing; sequencing was by immunoSEQ multiplex PCR. The sample has 97,000 or so clones; roughly 70% are singletons. Germline V gives CDR1 SGHNT, CDR2 YYREEE (reference sequence). The CDR3 loop spans 14 amino acids. Trimming removed 5 bases at V and 1 base at J, with 12 bases between. The chain recombines TRBV5-4 with TRBJ1-2, with unresolved D. Material for sequencing was PBMCs. The TCR comes from a man aged 45 to 65 in good health and CMV-seronegative. CDR3 nucleotide sequence: TGTGCCAGCAGGGAGAGACCGATTAACTATGGCTACACCTTC. Amino acids: CASRERPINYGYTF.